One T cell receptor beta chain is described in this entry. These data are taken from a study of blood T cell repertoires in COVID-19. Study summary: COVID-19 samples collected from the United States, Italy and Spain covered acute and convalescent phases.

Produced via immunoSEQ multiplex PCR; TCRdb's table is partial and in-frame only. The sample gives roughly 220,000 clones, around nine tenths of which show up once; roughly 14% is in the top ten. Recruitment covered about two dozen US areas and drew participants whose ages spanned about 18 to 90 years. Cohort assignment relied on participant-reported clinical history. This CDR3 has 14 amino acids. Trimming removed 5 bases at V and 1 base at J, with 9 bases between. Germline V gene sequence: CDR1 SEHNR, CDR2 FQNEAQ (reference sequence). The chain employs TRBV7-9 and TRBJ1-5; D ambiguous. The sequencing input was PBMCs or T cells enriched from blood (not recorded which). This sequence was found in a woman in her fifties or sixties with acute COVID-19. The CDR3 DNA reads TGTGCCAGCAGCCTCACCGGGAGCAATCAGCCCCAGCATTTT. Protein sequence: CASSLTGSNQPQHF. The variable domain in full, completed from reference TRBV7-9 and TRBJ1-5, reads DTGVSQNPRHKITKRGQNVTFRCDPISEHNRLYWYRQTLGQGPEFLTYFQNEAQLEKSRLLSDRFSAERPKGSFSTLEIQRTEQGDSAMYLCASSLTGSNQPQHFGDGTRLSIL.